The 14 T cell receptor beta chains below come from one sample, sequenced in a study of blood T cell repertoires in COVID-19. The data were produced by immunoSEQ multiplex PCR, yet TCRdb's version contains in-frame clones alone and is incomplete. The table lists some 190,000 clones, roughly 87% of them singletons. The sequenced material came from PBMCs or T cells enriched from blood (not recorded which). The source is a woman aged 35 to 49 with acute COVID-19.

CDR3 nucleotides: TGTGCCAGCAGTTTCAGTGGGGACAGGGGGGCCTACGAGCAGTACTTC. Amino acid sequence: CASSFSGDRGAYEQYF. The genes are TRBV28 and TRBJ2-7; TRBD1 matches at 11 bases. Germline-derived CDR1 and CDR2 are MDHEN and SYDVKM. The CDR3 has 16 amino acids. The J segment lost 2 bases and the V segment lost 3 bases, leaving 6 bases of the junction unmatched.

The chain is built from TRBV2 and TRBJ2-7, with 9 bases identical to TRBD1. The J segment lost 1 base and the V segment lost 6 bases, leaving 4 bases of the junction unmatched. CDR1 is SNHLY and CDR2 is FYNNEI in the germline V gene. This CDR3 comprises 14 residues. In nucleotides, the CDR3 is TGTGCCAGCAGACCGGGGACAGGGTCCTACGAGCAGTACTTC. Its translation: CASRPGTGSYEQYF.

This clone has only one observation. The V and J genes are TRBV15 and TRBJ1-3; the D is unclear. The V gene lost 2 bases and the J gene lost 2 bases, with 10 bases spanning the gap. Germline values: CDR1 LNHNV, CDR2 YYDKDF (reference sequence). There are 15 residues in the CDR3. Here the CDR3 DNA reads TGTGCCACCAGCAGAAACTTAGCCCCTGGAAACACCATATATTTT. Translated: CATSRNLAPGNTIYF.

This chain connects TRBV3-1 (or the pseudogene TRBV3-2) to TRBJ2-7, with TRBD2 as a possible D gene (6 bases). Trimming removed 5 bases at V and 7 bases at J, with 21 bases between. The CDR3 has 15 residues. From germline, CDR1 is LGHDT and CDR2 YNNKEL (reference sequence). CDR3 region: CASSVRDSRGREQYF. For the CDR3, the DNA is TGTGCCAGCAGCGTTCGGGACTCTCGGGGTAGGGAGCAGTACTTC.

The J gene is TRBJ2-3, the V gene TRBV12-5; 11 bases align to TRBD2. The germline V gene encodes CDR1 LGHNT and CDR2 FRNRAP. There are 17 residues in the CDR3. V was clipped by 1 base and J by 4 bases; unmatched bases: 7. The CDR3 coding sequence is TGTGCTAGTGGTTTGGGAACTAGCGGGAGAGTAGCAGATACGCAGTATTTT. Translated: CASGLGTSGRVADTQYF.

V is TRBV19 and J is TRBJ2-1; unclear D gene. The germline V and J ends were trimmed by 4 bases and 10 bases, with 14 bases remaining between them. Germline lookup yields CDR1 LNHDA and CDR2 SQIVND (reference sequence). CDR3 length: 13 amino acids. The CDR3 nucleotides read TGTGCCAGTAGTAGCTACGAACGAGCGGAGCAGTTCTTC. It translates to CASSSYERAEQFF.

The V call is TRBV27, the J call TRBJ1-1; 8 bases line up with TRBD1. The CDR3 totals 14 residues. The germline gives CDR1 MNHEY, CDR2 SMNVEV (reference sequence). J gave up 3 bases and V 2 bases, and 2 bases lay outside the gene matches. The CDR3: CASSLRTGYTEAFF. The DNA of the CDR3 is TGTGCCAGCAGTTTAAGGACAGGGTACACTGAAGCTTTCTTT.

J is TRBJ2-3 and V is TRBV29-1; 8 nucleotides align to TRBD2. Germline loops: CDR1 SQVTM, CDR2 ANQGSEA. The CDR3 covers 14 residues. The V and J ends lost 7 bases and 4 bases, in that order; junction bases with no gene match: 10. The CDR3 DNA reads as TGCAGCGCCGCGGGGGGCGCTGGCGCAGATACGCAGTATTTT. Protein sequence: CSAAGGAGADTQYF.

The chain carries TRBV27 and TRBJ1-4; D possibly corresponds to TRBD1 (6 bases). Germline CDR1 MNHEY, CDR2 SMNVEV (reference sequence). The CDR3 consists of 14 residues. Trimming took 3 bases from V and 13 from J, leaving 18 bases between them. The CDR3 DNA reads TGTGCCAGCAGTTTGGACAGCTGGAACGAGGGACTGTTTTTT. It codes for CASSLDSWNEGLFF.

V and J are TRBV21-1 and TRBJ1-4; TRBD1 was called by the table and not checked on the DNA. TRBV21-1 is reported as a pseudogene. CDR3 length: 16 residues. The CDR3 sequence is CASSPDRVAPNEKLFF. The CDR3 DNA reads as TGTGCCAGCAGTCCCGACAGGGTGGCCCCTAATGAAAAACTGTTTTTT.

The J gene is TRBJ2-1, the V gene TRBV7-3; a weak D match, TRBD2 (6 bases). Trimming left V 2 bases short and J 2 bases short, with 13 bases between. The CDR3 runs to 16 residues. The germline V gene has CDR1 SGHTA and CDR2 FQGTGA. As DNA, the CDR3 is TGTGCCAGCAGCTTACTCTCTAGCGTCACCTACAATGAGCAGTTCTTC. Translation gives CASSLLSSVTYNEQFF.

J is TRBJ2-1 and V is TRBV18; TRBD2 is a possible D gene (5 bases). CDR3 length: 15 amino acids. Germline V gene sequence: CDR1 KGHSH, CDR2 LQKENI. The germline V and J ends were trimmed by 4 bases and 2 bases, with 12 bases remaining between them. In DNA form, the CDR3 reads TGTGCCAGCTCACGAACTAGAGCGGCCTACAATGAGCAGTTCTTC. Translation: CASSRTRAAYNEQFF. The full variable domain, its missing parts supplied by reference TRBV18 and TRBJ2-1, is NAGVMQNPRHLVRRRGQEARLRCSPMKGHSHVYWYRQLPEEGLKFMVYLQKENIIDESGMPKERFSAEFPKEGPSILRIQQVVRGDSAAYFCASSRTRAAYNEQFFGPGTRLTVL.

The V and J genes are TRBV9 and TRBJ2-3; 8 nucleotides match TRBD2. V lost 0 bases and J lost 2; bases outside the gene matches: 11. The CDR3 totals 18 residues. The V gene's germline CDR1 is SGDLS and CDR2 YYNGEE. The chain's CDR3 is CASSVDSGVTGFTDTQYF. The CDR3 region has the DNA TGTGCCAGCAGCGTAGATAGCGGGGTCACGGGGTTCACAGATACGCAGTATTTT.

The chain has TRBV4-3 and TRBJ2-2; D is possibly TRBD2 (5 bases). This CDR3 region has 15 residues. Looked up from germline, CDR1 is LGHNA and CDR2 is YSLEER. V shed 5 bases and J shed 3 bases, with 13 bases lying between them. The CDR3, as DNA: TGCGCCAGCAGCTCAGGTGGGAGATACACCGGGGAGCTGTTTTTT. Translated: CASSSGGRYTGELFF.